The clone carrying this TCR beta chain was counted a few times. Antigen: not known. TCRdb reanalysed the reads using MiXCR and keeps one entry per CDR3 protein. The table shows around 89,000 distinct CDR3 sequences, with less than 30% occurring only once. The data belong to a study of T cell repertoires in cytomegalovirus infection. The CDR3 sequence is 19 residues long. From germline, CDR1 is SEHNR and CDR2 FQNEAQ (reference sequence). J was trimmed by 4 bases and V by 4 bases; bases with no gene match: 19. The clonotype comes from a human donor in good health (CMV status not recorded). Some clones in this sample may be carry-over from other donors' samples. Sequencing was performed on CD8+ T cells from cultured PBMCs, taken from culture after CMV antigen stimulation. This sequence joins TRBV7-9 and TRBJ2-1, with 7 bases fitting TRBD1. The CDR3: CASSSPGSLTGSLYNEQFF. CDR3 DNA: TGTGCCAGCAGCTCCCCGGGGTCCTTGACAGGGTCCCTATACAATGAGCAGTTCTTC.